The clone carrying this TCR beta chain was seen only once. Antigen: not known. The data derive from a study of cytomegalovirus exposure and HLA in healthy donors. Findings and caveats of the study: Rare sequences made up most TCRs, while some public TCRs were found in many donors.

13 Jbeta primers and 60 Vbeta primers were used for the PCR. Clones were read by immunoSEQ multiplex PCR, and TCRdb kept only the in-frame ones, dropping some. This sample has roughly 200,000 clones, with approximately 82% found just once. The receptor comes from a woman aged 18-35 years in good health and CMV-seronegative. Material: PBMCs.

The CDR3 region has the DNA TGTGCCAGCAGCGCAACACTAGCGGGAGCGAACACAGATACGCAGTATTTT. This codes for CASSATLAGANTDTQYF. V gene TRBV7-2 combines with J gene TRBJ2-3; 11 positions match TRBD2. The germline CDR1 and CDR2 sequences are SGHTA and FQGNSA. Trimming removed 5 bases from V and 2 bases from J; junction bases left unmatched: 9. CDR3 size: 17 residues. Together with reference TRBV7-2 and TRBJ2-3, the CDR3 gives the full variable domain: GAGVSQSPSNKVTEKGKDVELRCDPISGHTALYWYRQSLGQGLEFLIYFQGNSAPDKSGLPSDRFSAERTGGSVSTLTIQRTQQEDSAVYLCASSATLAGANTDTQYFGPGTRLTVL.